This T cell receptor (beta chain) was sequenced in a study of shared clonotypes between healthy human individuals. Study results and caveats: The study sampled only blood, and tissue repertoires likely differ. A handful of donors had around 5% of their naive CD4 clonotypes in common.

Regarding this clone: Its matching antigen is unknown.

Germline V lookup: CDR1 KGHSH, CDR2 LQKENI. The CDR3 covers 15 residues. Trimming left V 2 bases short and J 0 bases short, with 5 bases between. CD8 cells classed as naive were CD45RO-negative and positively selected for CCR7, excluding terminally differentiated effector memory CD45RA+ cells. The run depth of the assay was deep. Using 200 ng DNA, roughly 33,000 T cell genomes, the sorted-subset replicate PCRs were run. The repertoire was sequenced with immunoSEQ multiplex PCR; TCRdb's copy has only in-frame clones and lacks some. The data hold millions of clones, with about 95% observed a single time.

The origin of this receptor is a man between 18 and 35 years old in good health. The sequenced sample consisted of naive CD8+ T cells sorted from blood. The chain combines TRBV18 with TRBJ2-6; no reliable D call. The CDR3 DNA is TGTGCCAGCTCACCAGGGATCTCTGGGGCCAACGTCCTGACTTTC. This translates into CASSPGISGANVLTF. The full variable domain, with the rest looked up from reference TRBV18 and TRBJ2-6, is NAGVMQNPRHLVRRRGQEARLRCSPMKGHSHVYWYRQLPEEGLKFMVYLQKENIIDESGMPKERFSAEFPKEGPSILRIQQVVRGDSAAYFCASSPGISGANVLTFGAGSRLTVL.